The 20 T cell receptor beta chains reported below all come from one sample, sequenced in a study of T cells expressing NK-cell markers. TCRdb re-called the 5' RACE reads; one entry per CDR3 protein, DNA not given. The sample table includes roughly 450,000 distinct CDR3 sequences. Sequencing was performed on blood T cells: a sorted CD56 or NKG2C T cell subset, CD4+ or CD8+ T cells, or bulk PBMC T cells (not recorded which). These receptors all come from a woman between 45 and 60 years old in good health.

This rearrangement joins TRBV5-1 to TRBJ2-1; there is no DNA to check the TCRdb D call of TRBD2. CDR1 and CDR2 (germline): SGHRS, YFSETQ. This CDR3 is built from 16 residues. CDR3 region: CASSLEPGGTINEQFF.

V gene TRBV4-2 combines with J gene TRBJ2-1; TCRdb selects TRBD2, and the lack of DNA leaves this call unchecked. The V gene's germline CDR1 is LGHNA and CDR2 YNFKEQ. This CDR3 contains 17 residues. The CDR3 spells CASSPNPLAGGPDEQFF.

The chain is built from TRBV12-3 or TRBV12-4 and TRBJ1-1. The CDR3 contains 12 residues. CDR3: CASGIPRVEAFF.

The chain recombines TRBV15 with TRBJ2-7. From germline, CDR1 is LNHNV and CDR2 YYDKDF (reference sequence). The CDR3 extends over 15 amino acids. The CDR3 is CATSRVLGILDEQYF.

The chain carries TRBV6-6 and TRBJ2-3; the D call of TRBD1 rests on TCRdb alone, since no DNA is present to check it. This CDR3 contains 14 residues. CDR1 is MNHNY, CDR2 SVGAGI, per germline (reference sequence). CDR3 amino acids: CASSRAGELDTQYF.

The chain employs TRBV6-6 and TRBJ1-1; checking the TCRdb D call of TRBD1 is not possible without DNA. Germline V gene lookup returns CDR1 MNHNY and CDR2 SVGAGI (reference sequence). This CDR3 comprises 15 residues. CDR3 sequence: CASSWDDRTTWGAFF.

This chain connects TRBV19 to TRBJ1-3; TCRdb calls TRBD1, which cannot be checked without DNA. The CDR3 spans 15 residues. Germline-derived CDR1 and CDR2 are LNHDA and SQIVND (reference sequence). The CDR3 sequence: CASSIYPGQGNTIYF.

CDR3 residues: CASSDGGSETQYF. This chain joins TRBV5-1 and TRBJ2-5; the TCRdb call, TRBD2, lacks DNA for checking. The CDR3 has 13 residues. From germline, CDR1 is SGHRS and CDR2 YFSETQ.

The CDR3 sequence: CSARKGDFSNQPQHF. This chain connects TRBV20-1 to TRBJ1-5; TCRdb proposes TRBD1, but this gene call is untestable without DNA. The germline V gene encodes CDR1 DFQATT and CDR2 SNEGSKA (reference sequence). The CDR3 is 15 residues long.

The gene calls are TRBV20-1 and TRBJ2-1; there is no DNA to check the TCRdb D call of TRBD2. The length of the CDR3 is 15 residues. The V gene's germline CDR1 is DFQATT and CDR2 SNEGSKA (reference sequence). CDR3 sequence: CSARLAGVGYNEQFF.

This sequence joins TRBV20-1 and TRBJ2-1. The germline gives CDR1 DFQATT, CDR2 SNEGSKA (reference sequence). The CDR3 is made up of 14 amino acids. The CDR3 protein is CSARVARGVNEQFF.

This chain links TRBV12-3 or TRBV12-4 with TRBJ1-4. This CDR3 spans 14 amino acids. CDR3 protein: CASSLRRGNEKLFF.

The chain recombines TRBV7-3 with TRBJ2-6; TCRdb reports TRBD1, a call that lacks DNA to check it against. The CDR3 extends over 14 amino acids. Germline CDR1 reads SGHTA; CDR2 reads FQGTGA. This CDR3 reads CASSVTGGANVLTF.

The rearrangement uses TRBV12-3 or TRBV12-4 and TRBJ2-1; the TCRdb call, TRBD2, lacks DNA for checking. The CDR3 totals 17 residues. The chain's CDR3 is CASSLAVVEGVDNEQFF.

CDR3: CASSGTRSVQYF. The chain couples TRBV6-2 or TRBV6-3 to TRBJ2-7; the TCRdb D gene call, TRBD2, has no DNA to confirm it. The germline V gene has CDR1 MNHEY and CDR2 SVGEGT. The CDR3 spans 12 residues.

The chain uses TRBV5-5 and TRBJ2-2; TCRdb lists TRBD2, though no DNA is available to test this call. This CDR3 has 17 amino acids. CDR1 and CDR2 (germline): SGHKS, YYEKEE (reference sequence). The CDR3 reads CASSPRLAGGPTGELFF. Full variable domain (remainder filled in from reference TRBV5-5 and TRBJ2-2): DAGVTQSPTHLIKTRGQQVTLRCSPISGHKSVSWYQQVLGQGPQFIFQYYEKEERGRGNFPDRFSARQFPNYSSELNVNALLLGDSALYLCASSPRLAGGPTGELFFGEGSRLTVL.

This chain uses TRBV16 with TRBJ2-1; TCRdb indicates TRBD2, and absent DNA this call remains unverified. Per germline, CDR1 KGHSY and CDR2 FQNENV. The CDR3 runs 14 residues. The CDR3 region is CASILAGDYNEQFF. The full variable domain, in which reference TRBV16 and TRBJ2-1 provide the parts outside the CDR3, is GEEVAQTPKHLVRGEGQKAKLYCAPIKGHSYVFWYQQVLKNEFKFLISFQNENVFDETGMPKERFSAKCLPNSPCSLEIQATKLEDSAVYFCASILAGDYNEQFFGPGTRLTVL.

The V call is TRBV7-8, the J call TRBJ1-2. Looked up from germline, CDR1 is SGHVS and CDR2 is FQNEAQ. The CDR3 sequence is 15 residues long. The CDR3 sequence is CASSLVDRPNYGYTF.

The gene calls are TRBV2 and TRBJ2-1; the D gene TCRdb calls, TRBD2, cannot be checked with no DNA. Per the germline V gene, CDR1 is SNHLY and CDR2 is FYNNEI. There are 15 residues in the CDR3. CDR3 protein: CASRRLAGATHEQFF.

The CDR3 sequence is CASSPDLAYYGYTF. J is TRBJ1-2 and V is TRBV5-1. The CDR3 has 14 residues. The germline V gene encodes CDR1 SGHRS and CDR2 YFSETQ.